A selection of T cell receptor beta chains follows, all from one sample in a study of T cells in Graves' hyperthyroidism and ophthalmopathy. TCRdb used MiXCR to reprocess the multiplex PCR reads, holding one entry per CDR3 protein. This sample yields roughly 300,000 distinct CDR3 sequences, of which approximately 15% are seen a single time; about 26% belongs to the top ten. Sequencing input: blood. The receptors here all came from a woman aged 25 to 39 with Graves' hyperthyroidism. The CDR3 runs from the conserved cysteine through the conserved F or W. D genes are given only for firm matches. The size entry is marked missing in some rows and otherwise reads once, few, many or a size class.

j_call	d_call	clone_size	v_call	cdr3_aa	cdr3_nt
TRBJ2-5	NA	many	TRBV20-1	CSATPKGVRETQYF	TGCAGTGCTACCCCGAAGGGGGTCCGGGAGACCCAGTACTTC
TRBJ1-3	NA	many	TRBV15	CATSTENTIYF	TGTGCCACCAGCACTGAAAACACCATATATTTT
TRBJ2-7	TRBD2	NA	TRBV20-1	CSVRSTSDSYEQYF	TGCAGTGTCCGGAGTACTAGCGACTCCTACGAGCAGTACTTC
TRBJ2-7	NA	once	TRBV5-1	CASSLGGLGYEQYF	TGCGCCAGCAGCTTGGGGGGACTGGGCTACGAGCAGTACTTC
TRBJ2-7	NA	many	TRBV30	CAWRGDTYDYEQYF	TGTGCCTGGAGGGGGGACACATATGACTACGAGCAGTACTTC
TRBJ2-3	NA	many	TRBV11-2	CASSPEQLTDTQYF	TGTGCCAGCAGCCCGGAGCAGCTCACAGATACGCAGTATTTT
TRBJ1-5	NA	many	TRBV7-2	CASSATLGRLEPQHF	TGTGCCAGCAGCGCGACACTGGGACGGCTGGAGCCCCAGCATTTT
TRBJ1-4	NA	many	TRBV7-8	CASSRATNEKLFF	TGTGCCAGCAGCCGCGCAACTAATGAAAAACTGTTTTTT
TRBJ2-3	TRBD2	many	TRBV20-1	CSAFPSREGSDTQYF	TGCAGTGCTTTCCCTAGCAGGGAGGGCTCTGATACGCAGTATTTT
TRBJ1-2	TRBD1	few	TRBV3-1	CASSQEVHGQGNYGYTF	TGTGCCAGCAGCCAAGAAGTACACGGACAGGGCAACTATGGCTACACCTTC
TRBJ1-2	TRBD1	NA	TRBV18	CASSPPGGQSYGYTF	TGTGCCAGCTCACCACCTGGGGGACAGAGTTATGGCTACACCTTC
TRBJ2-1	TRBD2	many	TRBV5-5	CASSSLAGNGGNEQFF	TGTGCCAGCAGCAGCTTAGCGGGAAACGGGGGCAATGAGCAGTTCTTC
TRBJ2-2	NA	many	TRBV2	CASSVGFAGELFF	TGTGCCAGCAGTGTAGGATTTGCCGGGGAGCTGTTTTTT
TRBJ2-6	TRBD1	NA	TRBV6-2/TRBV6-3	CALSRDRGISSGANVLTF	TGTGCCCTCTCCCGGGACAGGGGCATTAGCTCTGGGGCCAACGTCCTGACTTTC
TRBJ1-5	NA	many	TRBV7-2	CASSPGAGRNQPQHF	TGTGCCAGCAGCCCAGGGGCCGGTCGCAATCAGCCCCAGCATTTT
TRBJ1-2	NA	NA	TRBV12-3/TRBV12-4	CASSLGSHTF	TGTGCCAGCAGTTTGGGGAGTCACACCTTC
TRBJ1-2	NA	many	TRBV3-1	CASSRTNYGYTF	TGTGCCAGCAGTCGGACGAACTATGGCTACACCTTC
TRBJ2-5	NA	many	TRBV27	CASSISGAQYF	TGTGCCAGCAGTATTTCGGGTGCCCAGTACTTC
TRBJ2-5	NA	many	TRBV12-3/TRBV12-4	CASGWTASTETQYF	TGTGCCAGCGGATGGACAGCGAGCACAGAGACCCAGTACTTC
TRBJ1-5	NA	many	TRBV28	CASSFSRAYSNQPQHF	TGTGCCAGCAGTTTTAGCCGAGCGTATAGCAATCAGCCCCAGCATTTT
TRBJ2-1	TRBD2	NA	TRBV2	CSTDTGGRESRSYNEQFF	TGTTCCACCGACACTGGCGGGAGGGAAAGTCGGTCCTACAATGAGCAGTTCTTC
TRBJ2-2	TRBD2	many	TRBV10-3	CAIRAGMNTGELFF	TGTGCCATCAGAGCGGGGATGAACACCGGGGAGCTGTTTTTT
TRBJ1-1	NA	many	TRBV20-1	CSALPPRMNTEAFF	TGCAGTGCTCTGCCCCCCCGGATGAACACTGAAGCTTTCTTT
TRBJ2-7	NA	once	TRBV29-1	CSVVLTNLYEQYF	TGCAGCGTTGTATTGACTAACCTATACGAGCAGTACTTC
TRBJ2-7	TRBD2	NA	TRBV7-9	CASSLVAGGEQYF	TGTGCCAGCAGCTTAGTTGCGGGAGGAGAGCAGTACTTC
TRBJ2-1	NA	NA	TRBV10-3	CAIRKQGLQRNEQFF	TGTGCCATCAGGAAACAGGGACTCCAGAGGAATGAGCAGTTCTTC
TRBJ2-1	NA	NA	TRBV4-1	CASSQAGASSYNEQFF	TGCGCCAGCAGCCAAGCGGGGGCCAGCTCCTACAATGAGCAGTTCTTC
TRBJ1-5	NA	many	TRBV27	CASSPYTDSNQPQHF	TGTGCCAGCAGTCCCTACACGGATAGCAATCAGCCCCAGCATTTT
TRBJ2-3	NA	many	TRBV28	CASSQDDGEMTQYF	TGTGCCAGCAGTCAGGACGACGGGGAAATGACGCAGTATTTT
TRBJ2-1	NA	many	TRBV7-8	CASSLGRTRPYNEQFF	TGTGCCAGCAGCTTAGGCCGAACCAGACCCTACAATGAGCAGTTCTTC
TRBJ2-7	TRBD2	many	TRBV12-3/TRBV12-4	CASKLSGRAGEQYF	TGTGCCAGCAAACTAAGCGGGAGGGCCGGCGAGCAGTACTTC
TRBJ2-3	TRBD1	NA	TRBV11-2	CASSSGTVTDTQYF	TGTGCCAGCAGCTCCGGGACAGTCACAGATACGCAGTATTTT
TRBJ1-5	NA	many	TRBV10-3	CAISESNLQPQHF	TGTGCCATCAGTGAGTCCAATCTTCAGCCCCAGCATTTT
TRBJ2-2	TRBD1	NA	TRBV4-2	CASSQDLWGQGNTGELFF	TGTGCCAGCAGCCAAGATCTTTGGGGACAGGGAAACACCGGGGAGCTGTTTTTT
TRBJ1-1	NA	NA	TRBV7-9	CASSQGSVTEAFF	TGTGCCAGCAGCCAAGGATCGGTTACTGAAGCTTTCTTT
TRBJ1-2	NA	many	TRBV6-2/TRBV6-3	CASTGIKANYGYTF	TGTGCCAGCACAGGGATTAAAGCTAACTATGGCTACACCTTC
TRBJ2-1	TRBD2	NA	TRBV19	CASSMGLAVREQFF	TGTGCCAGTAGTATGGGACTAGCGGTTCGGGAGCAGTTCTTC
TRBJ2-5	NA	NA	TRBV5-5	CASSLGRLGQQETQYF	TGTGCCAGCAGCTTGGGTAGACTCGGACAGCAAGAGACCCAGTACTTC
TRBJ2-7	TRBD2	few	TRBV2	CASSEAAGGPYEQYF	TGTGCCAGCAGTGAAGCGGCGGGAGGGCCCTACGAGCAGTACTTC
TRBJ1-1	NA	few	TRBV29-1	CSVVVGKRPEAFF	TGCAGCGTTGTGGTTGGGAAAAGGCCTGAAGCTTTCTTT
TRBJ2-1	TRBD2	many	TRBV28	CASSRGLADEQFF	TGTGCCAGCAGTCGGGGACTAGCGGATGAGCAGTTCTTC
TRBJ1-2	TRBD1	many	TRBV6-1	CASTEGQRFYGYTF	TGTGCCAGCACCGAGGGACAGAGATTCTATGGCTACACCTTC
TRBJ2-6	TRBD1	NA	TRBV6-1	CASNRDRSSGANVLTF	TGTGCCAGCAACCGGGACAGAAGCTCTGGGGCCAACGTCCTGACTTTC
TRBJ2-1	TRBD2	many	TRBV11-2	CASSQIGTSGRGEQFF	TGTGCCAGCAGCCAAATAGGGACTAGCGGTAGGGGTGAGCAGTTCTTC
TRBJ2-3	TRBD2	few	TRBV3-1	CASSHEAGLAGVGTDTQYF	TGTGCCAGCTCACACGAGGCGGGACTAGCGGGAGTGGGCACAGATACGCAGTATTTT
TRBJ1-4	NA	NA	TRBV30	CAWETRSGEKLFF	TGTGCCTGGGAAACCCGGTCCGGGGAAAAACTGTTTTTT
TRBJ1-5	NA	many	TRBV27	CASSFAGGSNQPQHF	TGTGCCAGCAGTTTTGCCGGTGGGAGCAATCAGCCCCAGCATTTT
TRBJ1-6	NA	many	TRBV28	CASSGQIHSPLHF	TGTGCCAGCAGTGGGCAAATTCATTCACCCCTCCACTTT